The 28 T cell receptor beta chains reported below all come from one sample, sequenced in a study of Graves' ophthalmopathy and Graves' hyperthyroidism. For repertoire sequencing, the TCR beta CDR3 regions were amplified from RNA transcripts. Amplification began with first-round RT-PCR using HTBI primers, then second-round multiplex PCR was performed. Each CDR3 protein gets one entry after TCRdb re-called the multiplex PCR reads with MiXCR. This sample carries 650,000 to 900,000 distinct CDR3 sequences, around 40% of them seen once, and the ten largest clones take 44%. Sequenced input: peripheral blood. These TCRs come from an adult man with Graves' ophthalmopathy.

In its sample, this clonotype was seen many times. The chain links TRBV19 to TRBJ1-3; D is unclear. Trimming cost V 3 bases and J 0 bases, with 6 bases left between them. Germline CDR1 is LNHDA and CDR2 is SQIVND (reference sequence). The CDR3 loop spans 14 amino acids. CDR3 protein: CASSMRSSGNTIYF. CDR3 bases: TGTGCCAGTAGTATGAGAAGCTCTGGAAACACCATATATTTT.

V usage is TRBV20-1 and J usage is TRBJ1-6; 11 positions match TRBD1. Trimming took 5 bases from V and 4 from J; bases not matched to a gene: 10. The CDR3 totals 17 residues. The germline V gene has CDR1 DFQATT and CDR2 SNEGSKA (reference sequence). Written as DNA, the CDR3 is TGCAGTGCTCAAACGGGACAGGGGGATGTTTATAATTCACCCCTCCACTTT. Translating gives CSAQTGQGDVYNSPLHF.

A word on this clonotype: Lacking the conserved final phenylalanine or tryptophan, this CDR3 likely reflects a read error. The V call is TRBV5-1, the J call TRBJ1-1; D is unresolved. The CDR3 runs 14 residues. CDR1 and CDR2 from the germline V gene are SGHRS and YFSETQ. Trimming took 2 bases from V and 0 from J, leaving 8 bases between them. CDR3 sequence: CASSFSVMNTEAFL. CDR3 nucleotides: TGCGCCAGCAGCTTTTCTGTCATGAACACTGAAGCTTTCCTT.

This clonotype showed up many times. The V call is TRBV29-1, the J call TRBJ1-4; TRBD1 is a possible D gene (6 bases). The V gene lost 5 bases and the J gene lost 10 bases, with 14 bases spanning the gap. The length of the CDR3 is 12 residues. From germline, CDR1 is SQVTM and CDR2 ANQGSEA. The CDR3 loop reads CSVRQGQAKLFF. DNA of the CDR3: TGCAGCGTTAGGCAGGGGCAGGCAAAACTGTTTTTT.

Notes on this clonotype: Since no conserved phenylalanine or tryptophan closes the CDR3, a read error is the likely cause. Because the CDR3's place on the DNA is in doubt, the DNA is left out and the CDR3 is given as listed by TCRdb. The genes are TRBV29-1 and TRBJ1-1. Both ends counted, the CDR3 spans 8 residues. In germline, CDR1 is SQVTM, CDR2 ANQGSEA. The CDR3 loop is CSVDGHVY.

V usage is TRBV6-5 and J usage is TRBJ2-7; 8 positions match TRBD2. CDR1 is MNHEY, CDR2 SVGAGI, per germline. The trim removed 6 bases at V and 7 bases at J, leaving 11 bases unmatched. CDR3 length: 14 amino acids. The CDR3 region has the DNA TGTGCCAGCAGATTCGAAGCGGGAGTTTCGGAGCAGTACTTC. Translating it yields CASRFEAGVSEQYF.

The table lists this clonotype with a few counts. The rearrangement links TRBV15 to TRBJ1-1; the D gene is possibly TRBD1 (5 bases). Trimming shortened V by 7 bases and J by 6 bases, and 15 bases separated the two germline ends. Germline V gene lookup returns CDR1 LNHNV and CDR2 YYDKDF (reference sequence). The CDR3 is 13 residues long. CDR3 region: CATTWERGSEAFF. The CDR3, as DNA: TGTGCCACCACCTGGGAAAGGGGATCTGAAGCTTTCTTT.

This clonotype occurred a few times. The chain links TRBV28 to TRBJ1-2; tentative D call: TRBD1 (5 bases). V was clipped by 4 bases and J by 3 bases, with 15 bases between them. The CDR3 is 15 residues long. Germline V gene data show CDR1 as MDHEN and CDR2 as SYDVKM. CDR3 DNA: TGTGCCAGCAGTTCCCCTGGGGCGGATCACTATGGCTACACCTTC. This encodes CASSSPGADHYGYTF.

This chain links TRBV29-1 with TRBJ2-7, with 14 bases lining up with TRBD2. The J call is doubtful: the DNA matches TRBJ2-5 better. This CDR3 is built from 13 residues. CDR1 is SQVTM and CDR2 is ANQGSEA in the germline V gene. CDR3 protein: CSFGTSGSQTQYF. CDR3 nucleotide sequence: TGCAGCTTCGGGACTAGCGGGAGCCAGACCCAGTACTTC.

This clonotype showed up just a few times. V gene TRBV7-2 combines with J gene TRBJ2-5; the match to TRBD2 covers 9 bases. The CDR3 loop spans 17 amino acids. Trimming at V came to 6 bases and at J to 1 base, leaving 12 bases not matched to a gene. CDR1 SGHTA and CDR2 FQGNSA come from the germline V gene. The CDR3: CASSLYGTSLVQETQYF. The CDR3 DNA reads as TGTGCCAGCAGTTTATACGGGACTAGCCTCGTCCAAGAGACCCAGTACTTC.

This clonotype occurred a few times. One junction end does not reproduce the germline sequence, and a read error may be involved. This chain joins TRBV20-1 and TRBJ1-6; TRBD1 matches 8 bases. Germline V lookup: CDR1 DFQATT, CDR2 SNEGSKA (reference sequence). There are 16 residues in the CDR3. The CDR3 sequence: CSVRTGGRLYNSPLHF. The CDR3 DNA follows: TGCAGTGTTAGAACAGGGGGTAGGCTTTATAATTCACCCCTCCACTTT.

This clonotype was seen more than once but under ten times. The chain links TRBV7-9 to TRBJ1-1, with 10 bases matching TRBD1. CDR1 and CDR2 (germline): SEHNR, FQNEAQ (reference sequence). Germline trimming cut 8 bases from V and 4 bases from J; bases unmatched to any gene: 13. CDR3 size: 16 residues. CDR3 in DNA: TGTGCCAGCGAGGGACAGGGGAACCTTCTGGGCACTGAAGCTTTCTTT. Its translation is CASEGQGNLLGTEAFF.

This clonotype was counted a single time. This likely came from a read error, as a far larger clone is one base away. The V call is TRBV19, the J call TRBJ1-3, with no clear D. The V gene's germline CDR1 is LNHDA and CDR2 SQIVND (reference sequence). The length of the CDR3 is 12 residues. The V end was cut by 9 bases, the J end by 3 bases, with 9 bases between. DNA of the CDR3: TGTGCCAGCCGAAGCTATGGAAACACCATATATTTT. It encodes CASRSYGNTIYF.

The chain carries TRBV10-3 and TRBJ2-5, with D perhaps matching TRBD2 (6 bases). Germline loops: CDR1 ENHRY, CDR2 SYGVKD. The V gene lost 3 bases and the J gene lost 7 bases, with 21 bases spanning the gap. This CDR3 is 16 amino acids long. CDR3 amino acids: CAISEGRASGRLTQYF. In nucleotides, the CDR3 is TGTGCCATCAGTGAAGGGCGCGCAAGTGGGAGGTTGACCCAGTACTTC.

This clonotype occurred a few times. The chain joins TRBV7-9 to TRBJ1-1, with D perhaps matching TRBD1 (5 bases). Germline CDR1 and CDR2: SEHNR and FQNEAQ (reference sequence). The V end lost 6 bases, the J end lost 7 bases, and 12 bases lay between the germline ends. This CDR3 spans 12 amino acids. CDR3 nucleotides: TGTGCCAGCAGGGACATGGGAGATGAAGCTTTCTTT. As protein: CASRDMGDEAFF.

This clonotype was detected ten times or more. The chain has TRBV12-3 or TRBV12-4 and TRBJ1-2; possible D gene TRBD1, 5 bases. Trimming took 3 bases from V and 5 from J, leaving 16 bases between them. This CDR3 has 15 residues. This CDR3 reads CASSLREDTLYGYTF. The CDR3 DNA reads TGTGCCAGCAGTTTGAGGGAGGACACTCTTTATGGCTACACCTTC.

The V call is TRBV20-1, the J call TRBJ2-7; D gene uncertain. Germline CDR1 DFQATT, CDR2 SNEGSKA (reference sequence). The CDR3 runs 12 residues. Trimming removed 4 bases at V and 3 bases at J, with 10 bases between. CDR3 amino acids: CSATVRGYEQYF. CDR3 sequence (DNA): TGCAGTGCTACTGTACGAGGCTACGAGCAGTACTTC.

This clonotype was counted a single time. The CDR3 is CASSPRAGASYEQYF. CDR3 in DNA: TGCGCCAGCAGCCCACGAGCGGGAGCGTCCTACGAGCAGTACTTC. The chain employs TRBV5-1 and TRBJ2-7; 8 bases match TRBD2. CDR3 size: 15 residues. J gave up 1 base and V 4 bases, and 7 bases lay outside the gene matches. CDR1 and CDR2 (germline): SGHRS, YFSETQ.

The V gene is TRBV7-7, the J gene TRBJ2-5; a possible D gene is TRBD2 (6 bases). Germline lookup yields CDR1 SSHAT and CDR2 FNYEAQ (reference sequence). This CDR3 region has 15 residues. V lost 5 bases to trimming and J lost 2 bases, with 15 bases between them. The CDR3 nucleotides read TGTGCCAGCAGCCCCTGGGATGGGGGGCAAGAGACCCAGTACTTC. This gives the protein CASSPWDGGQETQYF.

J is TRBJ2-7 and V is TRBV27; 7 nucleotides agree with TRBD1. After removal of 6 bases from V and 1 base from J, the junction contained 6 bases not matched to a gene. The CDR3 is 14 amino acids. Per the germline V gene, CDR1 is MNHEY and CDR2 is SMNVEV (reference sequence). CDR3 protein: CASRFGTESYEQYF. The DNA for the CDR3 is TGTGCCAGCAGATTCGGGACAGAGTCCTACGAGCAGTACTTC.

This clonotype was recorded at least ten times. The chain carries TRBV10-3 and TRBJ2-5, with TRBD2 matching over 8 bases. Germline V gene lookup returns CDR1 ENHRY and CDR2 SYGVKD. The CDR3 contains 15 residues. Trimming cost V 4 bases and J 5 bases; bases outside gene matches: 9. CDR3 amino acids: CAISGRGGLGETQYF. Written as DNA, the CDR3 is TGTGCCATCAGTGGCCGCGGGGGGCTGGGGGAGACCCAGTACTTC.

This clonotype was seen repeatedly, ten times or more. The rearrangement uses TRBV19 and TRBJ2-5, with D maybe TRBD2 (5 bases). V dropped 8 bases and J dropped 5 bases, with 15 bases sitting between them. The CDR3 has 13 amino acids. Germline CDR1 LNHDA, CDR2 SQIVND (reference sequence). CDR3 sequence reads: CASAETTRETQYF. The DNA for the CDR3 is TGTGCCAGTGCCGAGACTACGAGGGAGACCCAGTACTTC.

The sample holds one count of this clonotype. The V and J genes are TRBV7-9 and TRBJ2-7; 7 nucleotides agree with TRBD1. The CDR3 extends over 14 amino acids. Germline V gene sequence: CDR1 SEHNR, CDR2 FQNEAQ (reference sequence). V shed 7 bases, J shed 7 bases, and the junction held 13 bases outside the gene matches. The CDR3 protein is CASNRRDSIYEQYF. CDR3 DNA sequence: TGTGCCAGCAACCGCAGGGACAGTATCTATGAGCAGTACTTC.

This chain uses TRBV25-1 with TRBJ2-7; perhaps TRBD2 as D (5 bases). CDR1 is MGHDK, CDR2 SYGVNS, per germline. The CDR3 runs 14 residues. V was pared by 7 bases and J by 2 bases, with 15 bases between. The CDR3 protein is CASISNSGTYEQYF. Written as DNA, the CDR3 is TGTGCCAGCATCTCAAATTCGGGAACCTACGAGCAGTACTTC.

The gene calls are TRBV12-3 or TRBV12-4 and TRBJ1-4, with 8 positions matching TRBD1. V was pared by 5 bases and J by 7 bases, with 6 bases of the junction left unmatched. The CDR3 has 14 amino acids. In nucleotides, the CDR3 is TGTGCCAGCAGTGCCACAGGGGGGGTTGAAAAACTGTTTTTT. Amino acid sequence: CASSATGGVEKLFF.

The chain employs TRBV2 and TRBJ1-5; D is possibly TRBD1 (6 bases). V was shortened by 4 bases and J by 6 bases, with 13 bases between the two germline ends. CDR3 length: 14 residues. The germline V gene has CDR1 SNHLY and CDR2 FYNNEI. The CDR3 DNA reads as TGTGCCAGCAGTGTCAGTTGGGGGCTTCAGCCCCAGCATTTT. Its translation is CASSVSWGLQPQHF.

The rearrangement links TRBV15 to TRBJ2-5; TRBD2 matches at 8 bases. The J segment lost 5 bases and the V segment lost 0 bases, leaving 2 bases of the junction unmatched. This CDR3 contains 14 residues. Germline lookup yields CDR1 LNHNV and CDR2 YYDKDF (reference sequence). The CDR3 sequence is CATSRDSSGETQYF. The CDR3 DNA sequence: TGTGCCACCAGCAGAGATTCTAGCGGGGAGACCCAGTACTTC.

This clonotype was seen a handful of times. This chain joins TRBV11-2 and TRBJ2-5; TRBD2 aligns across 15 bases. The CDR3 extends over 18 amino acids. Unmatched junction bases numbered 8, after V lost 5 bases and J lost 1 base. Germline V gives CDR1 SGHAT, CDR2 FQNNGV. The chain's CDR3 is CASSPGLAGGRTQETQYF. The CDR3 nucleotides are TGTGCCAGCAGCCCGGGACTAGCGGGGGGCCGAACCCAAGAGACCCAGTACTTC.